This is a list of T cell receptor beta chains from one sample in a study of CD8 T cells in Susac syndrome. Using its own MiXCR run on the immunoSEQ multiplex PCR reads, TCRdb lists one record per CDR3 protein. The sample includes some 26,000 distinct CDR3 sequences, roughly 95% of them seen just once. The material sequenced was CD8+ T cells from PBMCs. These TCRs come from a human donor with Susac syndrome. CDR3s leave out the opening cysteine and the closing phenylalanine or tryptophan.

J,V,CDR3
TRBJ1-1,TRBV12-3/TRBV12-4,ASSTDGGSEAF
TRBJ2-1,TRBV5-1,ASSLHSGFSSYNEQF
TRBJ2-3,TRBV2,ASLPLQGASTDTQY
TRBJ2-7,TRBV27,ASSLSRGQGVNEQY
TRBJ2-7,TRBV28,ASSNPRGQGAVYEQY
TRBJ2-5,TRBV27,ASSLSWSSAETQY
TRBJ2-1,TRBV5-8,ASSEGLAYYNEQF
TRBJ1-2,TRBV7-9,ASSPSEQGDGYT
TRBJ2-7,TRBV19,ASSSWATYEQY
TRBJ2-5,TRBV4-3,ASSQAFTSGEPYQETQY
TRBJ2-1,TRBV28,ASRRAGGYNEQF
TRBJ2-5,TRBV28,ASSFRVGETQY
TRBJ2-7,TRBV11-2,ASSLYGGGFYEQY
TRBJ1-1,TRBV25-1,ASREQLLSEAF
TRBJ1-1,TRBV5-1,ASSLGGGAAEAF
TRBJ1-2,TRBV7-9,ASSLVQDYGYT
TRBJ2-5,TRBV10-3,AISEPGTGEEY
TRBJ2-7,TRBV29-1,SVEDPTSGGNEQY
TRBJ2-7,TRBV5-6,ASSSGTASYEQY
TRBJ2-7,TRBV5-4,ASSLLGRQGNEQY
TRBJ2-3,TRBV13,ASSPKREGAVDTQY
TRBJ2-7,TRBV5-4,ASSSGTLEQY
TRBJ2-1,TRBV5-4,ASSLDGTPYNEQF
TRBJ2-4,TRBV3-1,ATQGEENIQY
TRBJ2-1,TRBV4-2,ASSQDMAAGNEQF
TRBJ2-7,TRBV7-9,ASSLVGRSLYEQY
TRBJ2-1,TRBV3-1,ASSQESGLGAYNEQF
TRBJ1-3,TRBV29-1,SVDAGASGNTIY
TRBJ2-5,TRBV28,ASSFLASPETQY
TRBJ2-1,TRBV9,ASTATGASYNEQF
TRBJ1-2,TRBV9,ASSPTGRLNGYT
TRBJ2-4,TRBV7-9,ASSYPSGEAKNIQY
TRBJ2-7,TRBV6-2/TRBV6-3,ASSYSASGAYEQY
TRBJ1-6,TRBV19,ASSYGDYNSPLH
TRBJ2-7,TRBV27,ASRPSGGKGYEQY
TRBJ2-7,TRBV6-5,ASSGGKFYEQY
TRBJ2-3,TRBV7-8,ASSLGRVGFTDTQY
TRBJ1-5,TRBV4-1,ASSQGNNQPQH
TRBJ1-2,TRBV6-2/TRBV6-3,ASSYPRNYGYT
TRBJ2-7,TRBV5-6,ASSLSVSYEQY
TRBJ2-5,TRBV28,ASSQTPSAQETQY
TRBJ1-1,TRBV10-3,AISVTGGTEAF
TRBJ1-3,TRBV6-5,ASSPQSSENTIY
TRBJ1-5,TRBV12-3/TRBV12-4,ASSLTGPEQPQH
TRBJ2-3,TRBV19,ASSIRGGRADTQY
TRBJ2-1,TRBV19,ASTGGQGINEQF
TRBJ2-2,TRBV29-1,SVEGTAESNTGELF
TRBJ1-3,TRBV28,ATQLGDLGNTIY
TRBJ2-7,TRBV7-2,ASSLAGLAGGYEQY
TRBJ1-1,TRBV7-8,ASSLADLTGATEAF
TRBJ1-5,TRBV14,ASSHEQGMGNQPQH
TRBJ2-5,TRBV14,ASSLGDYSQETQY
TRBJ1-4,TRBV13,ASSYRGFGEKLF
TRBJ1-5,TRBV29-1,SAGVSNQPQH
TRBJ2-7,TRBV2,ASSDRVHSGEQY
TRBJ2-5,TRBV7-9,ASSFSAGKQETQY